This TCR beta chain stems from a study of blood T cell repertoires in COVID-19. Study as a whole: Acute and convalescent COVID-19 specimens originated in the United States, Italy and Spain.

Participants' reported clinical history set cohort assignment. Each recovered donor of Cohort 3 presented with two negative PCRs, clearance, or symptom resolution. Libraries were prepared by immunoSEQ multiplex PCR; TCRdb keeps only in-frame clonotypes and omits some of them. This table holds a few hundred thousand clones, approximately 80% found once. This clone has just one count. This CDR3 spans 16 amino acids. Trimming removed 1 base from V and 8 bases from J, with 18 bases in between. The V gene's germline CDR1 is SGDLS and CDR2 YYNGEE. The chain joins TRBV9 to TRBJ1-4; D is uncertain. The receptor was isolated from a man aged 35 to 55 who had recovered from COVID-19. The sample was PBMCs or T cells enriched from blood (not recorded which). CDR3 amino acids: CASSVSSGRSNEKLFF. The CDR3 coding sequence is TGTGCCAGCAGCGTATCGTCGGGGAGGAGTAACGAAAAACTGTTTTTT.